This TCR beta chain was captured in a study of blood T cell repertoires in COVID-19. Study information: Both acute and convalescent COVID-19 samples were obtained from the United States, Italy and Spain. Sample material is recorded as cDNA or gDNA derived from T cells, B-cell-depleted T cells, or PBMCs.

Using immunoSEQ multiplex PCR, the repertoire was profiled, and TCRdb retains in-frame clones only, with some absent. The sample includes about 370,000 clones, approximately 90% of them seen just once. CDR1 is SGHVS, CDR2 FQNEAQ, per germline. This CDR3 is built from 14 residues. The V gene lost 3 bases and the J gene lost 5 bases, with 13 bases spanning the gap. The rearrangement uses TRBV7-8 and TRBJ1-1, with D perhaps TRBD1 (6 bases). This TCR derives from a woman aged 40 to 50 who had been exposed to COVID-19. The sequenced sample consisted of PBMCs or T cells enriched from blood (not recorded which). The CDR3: CASSLGRGGTEAFF. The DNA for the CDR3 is TGTGCCAGCAGCTTGGGCAGGGGAGGGACTGAAGCTTTCTTT. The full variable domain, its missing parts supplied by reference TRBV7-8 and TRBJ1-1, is GAGVSQSPRYKVAKRGQDVALRCDPISGHVSLFWYQQALGQGPEFLTYFQNEAQLDKSGLPSDRFFAERPEGSVSTLKIQRTQQEDSAVYLCASSLGRGGTEAFFGQGTRLTVV.